What follows are 24 T cell receptor beta chains derived from one specimen sequenced in a study of T cell responses to AZD1222 COVID-19 vaccine. The repertoire was sequenced with immunoSEQ multiplex PCR; TCRdb's copy has only in-frame clones and lacks some. The data show 79,000 or so clones, roughly 90% seen once. The specimen comprised peripheral blood, sampled 28 days after the second AZD1222 dose. The receptors were gathered from an adult who received the AZD1222 COVID-19 vaccine.

The chain combines TRBV9 with TRBJ1-2; D is perhaps TRBD1 (5 bases). The germline V and J ends were trimmed by 1 base and 6 bases, with 19 bases remaining between them. Germline V gene sequence: CDR1 SGDLS, CDR2 YYNGEE. The CDR3 loop spans 16 amino acids. The CDR3 loop is CASSVSGTPNIDGYTF. The CDR3 DNA sequence: TGTGCCAGCAGCGTATCAGGGACCCCTAACATCGATGGCTACACCTTC.

This sequence joins TRBV20-1 and TRBJ2-1, with D possibly matching TRBD1 (5 bases). The germline V gene has CDR1 DFQATT and CDR2 SNEGSKA (reference sequence). CDR3 length: 11 residues. Trimming left V 7 bases short and J 4 bases short, with 8 bases between. The CDR3 here is CSEGSYNEQFF. DNA for the CDR3: TGCAGTGAGGGGTCTTACAATGAGCAGTTCTTC.

The rearrangement joins TRBV6-1 to TRBJ1-5; TRBD1 aligns across 9 bases. CDR1 and CDR2 (germline): MNHNS, SASEGT. Trimming took 1 base from V and 6 from J; bases not matched to a gene: 4. CDR3 length: 15 residues. The CDR3 spells CASSEVGQGSQPQHF. DNA for the CDR3: TGTGCCAGCAGTGAAGTCGGACAGGGGAGTCAGCCCCAGCATTTT.

The chain recombines TRBV3-1 (or the pseudogene TRBV3-2) with TRBJ1-1; 10 nucleotides align to TRBD1. Germline CDR1 and CDR2: LGHDT and YNNKEL (reference sequence). This CDR3 is built from 14 residues. With V trimmed by 6 bases and J by 4 bases, 5 bases remained unmatched. The chain's CDR3 is CASSTWDRGTEAFF. Written as DNA, the CDR3 is TGTGCCAGCAGTACATGGGACAGGGGCACTGAAGCTTTCTTT.

This chain joins TRBV10-3 and TRBJ2-7; 15 bases are shared with TRBD2. CDR1 is ENHRY and CDR2 is SYGVKD in the germline V gene. The V gene end was trimmed by 11 bases and the J gene end by 4 bases; junction bases not matched to a gene: 21. CDR3 length equals 19 residues. The CDR3 coding sequence is TGTGCCTCTATCCGGGTGGGACTAGCGGGGGGCAAAACAATTTACGAGCAGTACGTC. As protein: CASIRVGLAGGKTIYEQYV.

The chain employs TRBV9 and TRBJ2-2; D remains unclear. Between the trimmed V and J ends, which lost 0 bases and 6 bases, there was a span of 6 bases. Germline V gene lookup returns CDR1 SGDLS and CDR2 YYNGEE. The CDR3 length is 13 residues. The CDR3 DNA sequence: TGTGCCAGCAGCGTAGCGACCGCCGGGGAGCTGTTTTTT. Protein product: CASSVATAGELFF.

This chain joins TRBV3-1 (or the pseudogene TRBV3-2) and TRBJ1-2; TRBD1 might be the D (5 bases). V lost 1 base, J lost 2 bases, and 8 bases lay in between. Germline CDR1 LGHDT, CDR2 YNNKEL (reference sequence). The CDR3 is 14 amino acids. The DNA for the CDR3 is TGTGCCAGCAGCCAAGCTCCAGGGAACTATGGCTACACCTTC. Encoded protein: CASSQAPGNYGYTF.

This chain joins TRBV7-9 and TRBJ2-7; D tentatively reads TRBD1 or TRBD2 (5 bases each). Trimming cost V 5 bases and J 6 bases, with 14 bases left between them. CDR1 SEHNR and CDR2 FQNEAQ come from the germline V gene (reference sequence). CDR3 length: 13 residues. CDR3 bases: TGTGCCAGCAGCCGACCGACGGGGACCGAGCAGTACTTC. Translated: CASSRPTGTEQYF.

This chain joins TRBV9 and TRBJ2-3, with 10 positions matching TRBD2. Germline lookup yields CDR1 SGDLS and CDR2 YYNGEE. This CDR3 contains 15 residues. J gave up 3 bases and V 3 bases, and 4 bases lay outside the gene matches. CDR3 sequence reads: CASSELAGWTDTQYF. The CDR3 DNA is TGTGCCAGCAGCGAACTAGCGGGGTGGACAGATACGCAGTATTTT. The variable domain in full, completed from reference TRBV9 and TRBJ2-3, reads DSGVTQTPKHLITATGQRVTLRCSPRSGDLSVYWYQQSLDQGLQFLIQYYNGEERAKGNILERFSAQQFPDLHSELNLSSLELGDSALYFCASSELAGWTDTQYFGPGTRLTVL.

The chain uses TRBV5-1 and TRBJ2-5; 7 bases are a match to TRBD1. V lost 4 bases and J lost 2; bases outside the gene matches: 5. Germline-derived CDR1 and CDR2 are SGHRS and YFSETQ. The CDR3 contains 14 residues. As DNA, the CDR3 is TGCGCCAGCAGCCCGTCGGGACAGCAAGAGACCCAGTACTTC. It codes for CASSPSGQQETQYF. Using reference TRBV5-1 and TRBJ2-5 for the parts outside the CDR3, the full variable domain is KAGVTQTPRYLIKTRGQQVTLSCSPISGHRSVSWYQQTPGQGLQFLFEYFSETQRNKGNFPGRFSGRQFSNSRSEMNVSTLELGDSALYLCASSPSGQQETQYFGPGTRLLVL.

The genes are TRBV7-2 and TRBJ1-4; 7 nucleotides align to TRBD1. The CDR3 runs to 14 residues. CDR1 is SGHTA, CDR2 FQGNSA, per germline. Trimming removed 4 bases from V and 5 bases from J; junction bases left unmatched: 4. The CDR3 region has the DNA TGTGCCAGCAGCTCGGGACAGCTGAATGAAAAACTGTTTTTT. Protein sequence: CASSSGQLNEKLFF.

V gene TRBV11-2 combines with J gene TRBJ2-5; TRBD1 might be the D (8 bases). The CDR3 totals 16 residues. V lost 4 bases to trimming and J lost 2 bases, with 17 bases between them. The germline gives CDR1 SGHAT, CDR2 FQNNGV. Written as DNA, the CDR3 is TGTGCCAGCAGCTCCGGACAGGGACTACCACAAGAGACCCAGTACTTC. Residues: CASSSGQGLPQETQYF.

The chain employs TRBV27 and TRBJ1-1; 11 bases are shared with TRBD1. Germline assignment: CDR1 MNHEY and CDR2 SMNVEV (reference sequence). CDR3 length equals 17 residues. After removal of 2 bases from V and 5 bases from J, the junction contained 10 bases not matched to a gene. The CDR3 coding sequence is TGTGCCAGCAGTTTACCCCCACCCGGGACAGGGGGTACTGAAGCTTTCTTT. It is translated as CASSLPPPGTGGTEAFF.

V usage is TRBV19 and J usage is TRBJ1-5, with TRBD1 matching 7 bases. This CDR3 is built from 15 residues. J gave up 1 base and V 5 bases, and 5 bases lay outside the gene matches. Germline V gene sequence: CDR1 LNHDA, CDR2 SQIVND (reference sequence). The CDR3 spells CASSFRGESNQPQHF. In DNA, the CDR3 is TGTGCCAGTAGTTTCAGGGGGGAGAGCAATCAGCCCCAGCATTTT.

The V gene is TRBV7-2, the J gene TRBJ2-1, with 8 bases that match TRBD1. The CDR3 has 14 residues. Germline V gene lookup returns CDR1 SGHTA and CDR2 FQGNSA. The trim removed 4 bases at V and 9 bases at J, leaving 8 bases unmatched. Here the CDR3 DNA reads TGTGCCAGCAGCTCCGGGCAGGGGGCCGTTGAGCAGTTCTTC. Residues: CASSSGQGAVEQFF.

The rearrangement links TRBV6-1 to TRBJ2-1; D is perhaps TRBD2 (7 bases). This CDR3 has 16 amino acids. Germline V gene sequence: CDR1 MNHNS, CDR2 SASEGT. V lost 4 bases and J lost 3, with 16 bases in between. In DNA, the CDR3 is TGTGCCAGCAGTGGACGCGGGGGCCACGGCTACAATGAGCAGTTCTTC. It yields the protein CASSGRGGHGYNEQFF.

The chain carries TRBV11-2 and TRBJ2-1; 8 positions match TRBD2. V shed 8 bases, J shed 7 bases, and the junction held 7 bases outside the gene matches. The CDR3 loop spans 13 amino acids. CDR1 SGHAT and CDR2 FQNNGV come from the germline V gene. CDR3 coding DNA: TGTGCCAGCCGGGGGGGCCTAGGTAATGAGCAGTTCTTC. This translates into CASRGGLGNEQFF. Based on the CDR3 plus reference TRBV11-2 and TRBJ2-1, the full variable domain is EAGVAQSPRYKIIEKRQSVAFWCNPISGHATLYWYQQILGQGPKLLIQFQNNGVVDDSQLPKDRFSAERLKGVDSTLKIQPAKLEDSAVYLCASRGGLGNEQFFGPGTRLTVL.

V usage is TRBV6-5 and J usage is TRBJ2-7; 9 nucleotides match TRBD1. V lost 0 bases to trimming and J lost 3 bases; unmatched junction nucleotides: 3. From germline, CDR1 is MNHEY and CDR2 SVGAGI. CDR3 length: 15 amino acids. CDR3 in amino acids: CASSYSGTGNYEQYV. CDR3 in DNA: TGTGCCAGCAGTTACTCGGGGACAGGGAACTACGAGCAGTACGTC.

The chain is built from TRBV25-1 and TRBJ1-2; D is uncertain. CDR1 is MGHDK, CDR2 SYGVNS, per germline. This CDR3 region has 14 residues. Trimming shortened V by 3 bases and J by 8 bases, and 16 bases separated the two germline ends. CDR3 in amino acids: CASSDEVGSRGYTF. As DNA, the CDR3 is TGTGCCAGCAGTGACGAGGTCGGGTCTAGGGGCTACACCTTC.

The V call is TRBV7-2, the J call TRBJ2-2; D remains unclear. In germline, CDR1 is SGHTA, CDR2 FQGNSA. V dropped 6 bases and J dropped 7 bases, with 15 bases sitting between them. This CDR3 comprises 14 residues. For the CDR3, the DNA is TGTGCCAGCAGTAAGGGCTCGAGTGACGGGGAGCTGTTTTTT. Its translation: CASSKGSSDGELFF.

The chain has TRBV5-1 and TRBJ2-3; 10 nucleotides agree with TRBD1. CDR1 is SGHRS, CDR2 YFSETQ, per germline. V dropped 0 bases and J dropped 5; count of bases not matched to a gene: 0. The CDR3 is made up of 14 amino acids. The CDR3 here is CASSLGTGGDTQYF. In DNA, the CDR3 is TGCGCCAGCAGCTTGGGGACAGGGGGAGATACGCAGTATTTT.

The chain employs TRBV7-9 and TRBJ1-6, with D possibly TRBD1 on 5 matching bases. Germline lookup yields CDR1 SEHNR and CDR2 FQNEAQ (reference sequence). V lost 5 bases and J 5 bases, leaving 10 bases between the germline ends. The CDR3 is made up of 14 amino acids. This CDR3 is CASSDGQDNSPLHF. The CDR3 nucleotides are TGTGCCAGCAGCGACGGACAAGATAATTCACCCCTCCACTTT.

V and J are TRBV7-2 and TRBJ2-2, with a weak D call TRBD2 (6 bases). Germline loops: CDR1 SGHTA, CDR2 FQGNSA. The V end lost 4 bases, the J end lost 5 bases, and 11 bases lay between the germline ends. The CDR3 consists of 14 residues. The CDR3 here is CASSYLALTGELFF. In nucleotides, the CDR3 is TGTGCCAGCAGCTACCTAGCGCTGACCGGGGAGCTGTTTTTT.

This clone was seen more than once but under ten times. J is TRBJ1-6 and V is TRBV9; D is undetermined. The CDR3 is 13 amino acids. Germline CDR1 is SGDLS and CDR2 is YYNGEE. With 6 bases removed from V and 6 bases from J, the gap between germline ends came to 10 bases. The DNA for the CDR3 is TGTGCCAGCAACGAACAGCCTAATTCACCCCTCCACTTT. Its translation is CASNEQPNSPLHF. The whole variable domain, remainder taken from reference TRBV9 and TRBJ1-6, is DSGVTQTPKHLITATGQRVTLRCSPRSGDLSVYWYQQSLDQGLQFLIQYYNGEERAKGNILERFSAQQFPDLHSELNLSSLELGDSALYFCASNEQPNSPLHFGNGTRLTVT.